A single sample is the source of the 24 T cell receptor beta chains below, sequenced in a study of control samples from healthy donors and cancer patients (dated by TCRdb to the early 2020s). Preparation of the library involved the immunoSEQ multiplex PCR assay. Not all clones reach the TCRdb copy of this immuneACCESS table, which keeps in-frame sequences only. Checked studies attribute under half of the gap to unresolved V genes and leave the rest unexplained. In this sample the table shows around 140,000 clones, approximately 91% of which occur a single time. The ten largest clones represent roughly 3.2% of the sample. Sequenced material: blood. Every receptor here comes from a man aged 25-40 years in good health.

Comments on this clone: Within the sample, other DNA sequences also encode this same CDR3. This chain connects TRBV3-1 (or the pseudogene TRBV3-2) to TRBJ2-3; 8 nucleotides agree with TRBD1. This CDR3 region has 18 residues. The trim removed 1 base at V and 6 bases at J, leaving 15 bases unmatched. Germline V gene data show CDR1 as LGHDT and CDR2 as YNNKEL (reference sequence). The CDR3 DNA reads TGTGCCAGCAGCCAAGTATTGTCAGGGGGCTTGAGGACGGATACGCAGTATTTT. Residues: CASSQVLSGGLRTDTQYF.

CDR3 nucleotides: TGCGCCAGCAGCTTGGAAGAGAAGGGTTCACCCCTCCACTTT. It specifies CASSLEEKGSPLHF. The J gene is TRBJ1-6, the V gene TRBV5-1; D call uncertain. CDR1 SGHRS and CDR2 YFSETQ come from the germline V gene. V lost 0 bases, J lost 9 bases, and 10 bases lay in between. The CDR3 length is 14 residues.

The chain joins TRBV18 to TRBJ1-1, with D tentatively TRBD1 (5 bases). V lost 3 bases to trimming and J lost 1 base, with 15 bases between them. CDR1 KGHSH and CDR2 LQKENI come from the germline V gene. The CDR3 runs 16 residues. The CDR3 nucleotides are TGTGCCAGCTCACCTTCAGGGAGCCTCAAGAACACTGAAGCTTTCTTT. Its translation: CASSPSGSLKNTEAFF.

This chain connects TRBV6-5 to TRBJ1-3; 9 positions match TRBD1. Trimming took 6 bases from V and 7 from J; bases not matched to a gene: 10. Germline-derived CDR1 and CDR2 are MNHEY and SVGAGI. The CDR3 runs to 15 residues. CDR3 DNA: TGTGCCAGCAGGACAGGGGGAGGAGGTGGTAACACCATATATTTT. The encoded protein is CASRTGGGGGNTIYF.

The chain links TRBV19 to TRBJ1-4; D is unclear. Germline V lookup: CDR1 LNHDA, CDR2 SQIVND (reference sequence). Trimming stripped 2 bases from V and 0 bases from J, with 4 bases between. The CDR3 runs to 14 residues. CDR3 in DNA: TGTGCCAGTAGTATAACGGCAACTAATGAAAAACTGTTTTTT. This translates into CASSITATNEKLFF. Drawing the rest from reference TRBV19 and TRBJ1-4, the complete variable domain is DGGITQSPKYLFRKEGQNVTLSCEQNLNHDAMYWYRQDPGQGLRLIYYSQIVNDFQKGDIAEGYSVSREKKESFPLTVTSAQKNPTAFYLCASSITATNEKLFFGSGTQLSVL.

The genes are TRBV6-5 and TRBJ1-2; 8 nucleotides agree with TRBD1. The V and J ends lost 7 bases and 8 bases, in that order; junction bases with no gene match: 9. The CDR3 contains 13 residues. Germline assignment: CDR1 MNHEY and CDR2 SVGAGI. As DNA, the CDR3 is TGTGCCAGCACGAAGGACAGGGTGGGCGGCTACACCTTC. It yields the protein CASTKDRVGGYTF.

The CDR3 is CASTWTSGYEQYF. CDR3 nucleotide sequence: TGTGCCAGTACCTGGACTAGCGGCTACGAGCAGTACTTC. The chain carries TRBV19 and TRBJ2-7; TRBD2 aligns across 10 bases. CDR3 length: 13 amino acids. V lost 7 bases and J lost 3; bases outside the gene matches: 3. The V gene's germline CDR1 is LNHDA and CDR2 SQIVND (reference sequence).

This chain uses TRBV5-6 with TRBJ1-6, with D unclear. Germline CDR1 reads SGHDT; CDR2 reads YYEEEE. The CDR3 sequence is 14 residues long. Trimming shortened V by 3 bases and J by 8 bases, and 12 bases separated the two germline ends. In nucleotides, the CDR3 is TGTGCCAGCAGCTATGTCAGGCACCATTCACCCCTCCACTTT. Encoded protein: CASSYVRHHSPLHF.

The V gene is TRBV18, the J gene TRBJ1-1; D unclear. The CDR3 runs 14 residues. With 2 bases removed from V and 1 base from J, the gap between germline ends came to 8 bases. CDR1 is KGHSH, CDR2 LQKENI, per germline. CDR3 DNA: TGTGCCAGCTCACCAGTCGCAAGGAACACTGAAGCTTTCTTT. It specifies CASSPVARNTEAFF.

V is TRBV25-1 and J is TRBJ1-4, with 9 nucleotides matching TRBD1. The CDR3 runs to 16 residues. V lost 3 bases and J lost 5; bases outside the gene matches: 7. CDR1 is MGHDK, CDR2 SYGVNS, per germline. The CDR3 DNA follows: TGTGCCAGCAGTGATCGTAGACAGGGGGGAAATGAAAAACTGTTTTTT. Protein: CASSDRRQGGNEKLFF. Looking up the rest from reference TRBV25-1 and TRBJ1-4 gives the full variable domain: EADIYQTPRYLVIGTGKKITLECSQTMGHDKMYWYQQDPGMELHLIHYSYGVNSTEKGDLSSESTVSRIRTEHFPLTLESARPSHTSQYLCASSDRRQGGNEKLFFGSGTQLSVL.

The genes are TRBV12-3 or TRBV12-4 and TRBJ1-1; 9 positions match TRBD1. The CDR3 is made up of 13 amino acids. Trimming cost V 11 bases and J 3 bases; bases outside gene matches: 7. CDR3 residues: CAGKGQGHTEAFF. The CDR3 DNA follows: TGTGCCGGCAAAGGACAGGGGCACACTGAAGCTTTCTTT.

This chain connects TRBV2 to TRBJ1-5; D remains ambiguous. The CDR3 runs to 15 residues. V gave up 2 bases and J gave up 3 bases, with 11 bases separating them. The germline V gene has CDR1 SNHLY and CDR2 FYNNEI. Here the CDR3 reads CASSEYVPINQPQHF. For the CDR3, the DNA is TGTGCCAGCAGTGAATATGTCCCAATCAATCAGCCCCAGCATTTT.

The chain is built from TRBV5-6 and TRBJ2-7; D remains ambiguous. CDR3 length equals 14 residues. V was trimmed by 1 base and J by 2 bases, leaving 10 bases between them. In germline, CDR1 is SGHDT, CDR2 YYEEEE. The CDR3 coding sequence is TGTGCCAGCAGCTTGCGGTCCGGAACCTACGAGCAGTACTTC. It translates to CASSLRSGTYEQYF.

The V gene is TRBV7-3, the J gene TRBJ2-1; D is perhaps TRBD2 (6 bases). CDR3 length equals 12 residues. Looked up from germline, CDR1 is SGHTA and CDR2 is FQGTGA. V gave up 5 bases and J gave up 8 bases, with 10 bases separating them. The CDR3 DNA follows: TGTGCCAGCAGCCGACTAGGAGATGAGCAGTTCTTC. Its protein product is CASSRLGDEQFF.

The rearrangement links TRBV10-2 to TRBJ1-4; D is perhaps TRBD1 (5 bases). This CDR3 has 13 residues. The germline CDR1 and CDR2 sequences are WSHSY and SAAADI. The V end lost 8 bases, the J end lost 8 bases, and 15 bases lay between the germline ends. The CDR3 region has the DNA TGCGCCAGCGCCGTGGGGGTGCAGGAAAAACTGTTTTTT. This translates into CASAVGVQEKLFF.

The chain uses TRBV12-3 or TRBV12-4 and TRBJ2-2; the D gene is possibly TRBD1 (5 bases). The V gene lost 7 bases and the J gene lost 6 bases, with 12 bases spanning the gap. The CDR3 length is 13 residues. The CDR3 region is CASIGVPAGELFF. The CDR3 DNA reads TGTGCCAGCATAGGGGTGCCCGCCGGGGAGCTGTTTTTT.

The V gene is TRBV9, the J gene TRBJ1-2; D is uncertain. There are 11 residues in the CDR3. Trimming pared 2 bases from V and 6 bases from J, leaving 5 bases between. Germline V lookup: CDR1 SGDLS, CDR2 YYNGEE. The CDR3 loop is CASSVGHGYTF. The CDR3 coding sequence is TGTGCCAGCAGCGTTGGGCATGGCTACACCTTC. The full variable domain, in which reference TRBV9 and TRBJ1-2 provide the parts outside the CDR3, is DSGVTQTPKHLITATGQRVTLRCSPRSGDLSVYWYQQSLDQGLQFLIQYYNGEERAKGNILERFSAQQFPDLHSELNLSSLELGDSALYFCASSVGHGYTFGSGTRLTVV.

V and J are TRBV7-9 and TRBJ2-2; either TRBD1 or TRBD2 may fit D (5 bases each). Germline assignment: CDR1 SEHNR and CDR2 FQNEAQ (reference sequence). CDR3 length equals 16 residues. The V end lost 6 bases, the J end lost 1 base, and 15 bases lay between the germline ends. Written as DNA, the CDR3 is TGTGCCAGCAGAGACTCCGGGACCCTGAACACCGGGGAGCTGTTTTTT. It codes for CASRDSGTLNTGELFF.

J is TRBJ2-7 and V is TRBV27; possibly TRBD1 or TRBD2 for D (5 bases each). This CDR3 comprises 14 residues. The V and J ends lost 5 bases and 3 bases respectively, with 14 bases between them. The germline CDR1 and CDR2 sequences are MNHEY and SMNVEV (reference sequence). The CDR3 sequence: CASSHRGLGYEQYF. CDR3 coding DNA: TGTGCCAGCAGTCATCGGGGCTTGGGCTACGAGCAGTACTTC.

The chain employs TRBV28 and TRBJ1-1; D gene ambiguous. V was clipped by 5 bases and J by 10 bases, with 17 bases between them. This CDR3 spans 13 amino acids. Germline V gene sequence: CDR1 MDHEN, CDR2 SYDVKM. CDR3 protein: CASSPVSLALAFF. The CDR3, as DNA: TGTGCCAGCAGTCCTGTTTCACTGGCACTAGCTTTCTTT.

The V and J genes are TRBV5-4 and TRBJ1-2, with a weak D call TRBD1 (5 bases). Looked up from germline, CDR1 is SGHNT and CDR2 is YYREEE (reference sequence). The CDR3 spans 13 residues. V was trimmed by 0 bases and J by 4 bases, leaving 7 bases between them. This chain's CDR3 is CASSLDQGYGYTF. CDR3 DNA: TGTGCCAGCAGCTTGGACCAGGGCTATGGCTACACCTTC.

The chain recombines TRBV5-4 with TRBJ2-3; D ambiguous. The V end was cut by 2 bases, the J end by 4 bases, with 11 bases between. The CDR3 runs to 14 residues. Germline V gives CDR1 SGHNT, CDR2 YYREEE (reference sequence). CDR3 residues: CASSLPIGPDTQYF. Here the CDR3 DNA reads TGTGCCAGCAGCTTACCGATTGGCCCAGATACGCAGTATTTT.

J is TRBJ1-2 and V is TRBV2; no definite D call. Germline-derived CDR1 and CDR2 are SNHLY and FYNNEI. The CDR3 runs to 14 residues. V lost 2 bases, J lost 0 bases, and 7 bases lay in between. In DNA form, the CDR3 reads TGTGCCAGCAGTGAAAATGGAGCTAACTATGGCTACACCTTC. Encoded protein: CASSENGANYGYTF.

J is TRBJ1-5 and V is TRBV21-1. TRBV21-1 is a documented pseudogene. The CDR3 extends over 17 amino acids. CDR3 sequence (DNA): TGTGCCAGCAGCAAACTTAAGGGGAGGGATAGCAATCAGCCCCAGCATTTT. It codes for CASSKLKGRDSNQPQHF.